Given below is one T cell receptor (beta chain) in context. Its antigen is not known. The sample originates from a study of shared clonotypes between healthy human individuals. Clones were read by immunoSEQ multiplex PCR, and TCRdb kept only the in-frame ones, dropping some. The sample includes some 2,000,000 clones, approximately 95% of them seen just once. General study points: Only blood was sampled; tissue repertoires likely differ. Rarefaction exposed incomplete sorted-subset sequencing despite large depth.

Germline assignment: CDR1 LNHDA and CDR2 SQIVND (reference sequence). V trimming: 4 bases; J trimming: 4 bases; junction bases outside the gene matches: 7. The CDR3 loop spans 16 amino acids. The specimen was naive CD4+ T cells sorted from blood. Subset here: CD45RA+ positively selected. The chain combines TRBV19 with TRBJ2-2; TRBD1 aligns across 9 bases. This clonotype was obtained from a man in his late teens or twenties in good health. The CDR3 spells CASSRGRDRATGELFF. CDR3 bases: TGTGCCAGTAGTAGGGGCCGGGACAGGGCCACCGGGGAGCTGTTTTTT.